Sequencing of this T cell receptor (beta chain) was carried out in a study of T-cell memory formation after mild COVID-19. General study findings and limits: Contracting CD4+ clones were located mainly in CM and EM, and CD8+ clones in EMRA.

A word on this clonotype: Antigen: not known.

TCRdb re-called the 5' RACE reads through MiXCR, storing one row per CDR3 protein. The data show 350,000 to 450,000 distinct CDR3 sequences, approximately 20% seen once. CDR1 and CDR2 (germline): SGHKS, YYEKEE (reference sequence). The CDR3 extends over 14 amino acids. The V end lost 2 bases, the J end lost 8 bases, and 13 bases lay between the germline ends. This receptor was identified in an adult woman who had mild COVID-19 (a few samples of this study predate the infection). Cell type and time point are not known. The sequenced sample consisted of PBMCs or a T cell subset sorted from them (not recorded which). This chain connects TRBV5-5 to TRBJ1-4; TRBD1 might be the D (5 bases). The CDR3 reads CASSFRREGEKLFF. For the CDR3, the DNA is TGTGCCAGCAGCTTTCGCAGGGAGGGAGAAAAACTGTTTTTT.